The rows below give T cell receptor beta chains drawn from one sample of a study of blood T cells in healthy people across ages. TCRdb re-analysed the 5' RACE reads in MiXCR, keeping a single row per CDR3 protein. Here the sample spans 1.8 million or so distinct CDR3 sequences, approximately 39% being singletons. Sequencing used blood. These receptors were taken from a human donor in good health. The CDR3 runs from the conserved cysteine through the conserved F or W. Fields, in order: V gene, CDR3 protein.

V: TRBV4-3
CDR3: CASSQDWDRGISPLHF

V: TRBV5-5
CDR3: CASSLSSQIETQYF

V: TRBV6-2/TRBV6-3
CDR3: CASSYSTPGGGTYEQYF

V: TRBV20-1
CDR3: CSARATSGGHPLSDTQYF

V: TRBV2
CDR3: CASGVTSGNTIYF

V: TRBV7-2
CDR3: CASSFLGQGYNSPLHF

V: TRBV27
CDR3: CASSTTGYSEQYF

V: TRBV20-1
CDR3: CSARDGTRTGELFF

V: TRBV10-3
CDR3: CAISSPRLTYEQYF

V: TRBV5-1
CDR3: CASSPMTAGGYTF

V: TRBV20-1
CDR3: CSARDVGQGNTEAFF

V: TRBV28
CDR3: CASSEFHHQPQHF

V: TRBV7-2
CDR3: CASSLEGTTLAKNIQFF

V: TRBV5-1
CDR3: CASSLEGLAGGSSYNEQFF

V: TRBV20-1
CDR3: CSASGEGEQFF

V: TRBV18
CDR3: CASSPPEQGATGELFF